These 32 T cell receptor beta chains were all obtained from the same sample, sequenced in a study of T cell changes during pregnancy in multiple sclerosis. Sequenced by immunoSEQ multiplex PCR; TCRdb stores in-frame clones only, minus some. The data contain around 62,000 clones, about 88% of them seen just once; the ten biggest clones take up roughly 2.7%. Sample: peripheral blood, taken in the first trimester of pregnancy. Every receptor here comes from a female donor with multiple sclerosis, enrolled in a pregnancy study.

The rearrangement uses TRBV5-1 and TRBJ2-7; TRBD1 agrees at 11 bases. This CDR3 has 17 amino acids. The V and J ends lost 1 base and 4 bases, in that order; junction bases with no gene match: 10. Germline lookup yields CDR1 SGHRS and CDR2 YFSETQ. CDR3 DNA sequence: TGCGCCAGCAGCTTGTTACCCCTCGGGACAGGGGGGTACGAGCAGTACTTC. It is translated as CASSLLPLGTGGYEQYF.

The chain employs TRBV9 and TRBJ2-7, with 10 bases fitting TRBD1. After removal of 2 bases from V and 2 bases from J, the junction contained 4 bases not matched to a gene. The CDR3 length is 15 residues. Germline CDR1 reads SGDLS; CDR2 reads YYNGEE. The DNA for the CDR3 is TGTGCCAGCAGCGTCCTTGGACAGGGGGCCTACGAGCAGTACTTC. Amino acids: CASSVLGQGAYEQYF.

CDR3 nucleotides: TGCGCCAGCAGCCGGATCGGACAGCGTACAACGAAACTGTTTTTT. It is translated as CASSRIGQRTTKLFF. The chain uses TRBV4-3 and TRBJ1-4, with D possibly being TRBD1 (6 bases). Germline-derived CDR1 and CDR2 are LGHNA and YSLEER. Trimming cost V 4 bases and J 11 bases, with 20 bases left between them. This CDR3 is built from 15 residues.

The J gene is TRBJ2-5, the V gene TRBV7-2, with 13 bases identical to TRBD2. CDR1 and CDR2 (germline): SGHTA, FQGNSA. V shed 5 bases, J shed 4 bases, and the junction held 1 base outside the gene matches. The CDR3 sequence is 14 residues long. The CDR3 bases are TGTGCCAGCAGCCGACTAGCGGGAGGAGAGACCCAGTACTTC. It translates to CASSRLAGGETQYF.

This clone was detected only a few times. The chain joins TRBV18 to TRBJ2-6; perhaps TRBD1 as D (7 bases). This CDR3 contains 16 residues. CDR1 is KGHSH and CDR2 is LQKENI in the germline V gene. The V end was cut by 6 bases, the J end by 0 bases, with 12 bases between. CDR3 region: CASSPQGGSGANVLTF. CDR3 bases: TGTGCCAGCTCCCCCCAGGGGGGCTCTGGGGCCAACGTCCTGACTTTC.

This clone came up once. V usage is TRBV29-1 and J usage is TRBJ2-7, with D perhaps matching TRBD2 (6 bases). CDR1 and CDR2 (germline): SQVTM, ANQGSEA. CDR3 length: 18 amino acids. Trimming removed 1 base at V and 0 bases at J, with 22 bases between. CDR3 DNA: TGCAGCGTTGAAGGGACAACAGCGGAGGGGTTTCACTCCTACGAGCAGTACTTC. Translating gives CSVEGTTAEGFHSYEQYF.

This chain uses TRBV10-3 with TRBJ1-1, with D tentatively TRBD1 (6 bases). The CDR3 contains 14 residues. The ends were cut back, 9 bases at V and 1 base at J, with 15 bases in the middle. Germline loops: CDR1 ENHRY, CDR2 SYGVKD. The CDR3 region is CAITRGGSNTEAFF. As DNA, the CDR3 is TGTGCCATAACGAGGGGGGGATCGAACACTGAAGCTTTCTTT.

This clone was seen once. This rearrangement joins TRBV19 to TRBJ2-1; TRBD2 is a possible D gene (6 bases). Per germline, CDR1 LNHDA and CDR2 SQIVND (reference sequence). V shed 2 bases and J shed 8 bases, with 16 bases lying between them. The CDR3 totals 15 residues. CDR3: CASSIKGRWWDEQFF. The CDR3 bases are TGTGCCAGTAGTATAAAGGGGAGGTGGTGGGATGAGCAGTTCTTC. Complete variable domain (other parts from reference TRBV19 and TRBJ2-1): DGGITQSPKYLFRKEGQNVTLSCEQNLNHDAMYWYRQDPGQGLRLIYYSQIVNDFQKGDIAEGYSVSREKKESFPLTVTSAQKNPTAFYLCASSIKGRWWDEQFFGPGTRLTVL.

This rearrangement joins TRBV14 to TRBJ2-3; tentative D call: TRBD1 (5 bases). This CDR3 is built from 13 residues. Germline loops: CDR1 SGHDN, CDR2 FVKESK. The V and J ends lost 4 bases and 2 bases respectively, with 7 bases between them. CDR3 coding DNA: TGTGCCAGCAGCCGGGGCTTCACAGATACGCAGTATTTT. It is translated as CASSRGFTDTQYF.

The rearrangement uses TRBV13 and TRBJ2-7; D uncertain. The CDR3 contains 15 residues. V was cut by 5 bases and J by 2 bases, with 16 bases left in between. The V gene's germline CDR1 is PRHDT and CDR2 FYEKMQ (reference sequence). The CDR3 nucleotides are TGTGCCAGCAGCCTGGCTGGAGACGGTGCCTACGAGCAGTACTTC. This sequence encodes CASSLAGDGAYEQYF. Combining the CDR3 with reference TRBV13 and TRBJ2-7 gives the whole variable domain AAGVIQSPRHLIKEKRETATLKCYPIPRHDTVYWYQQGPGQDPQFLISFYEKMQSDKGSIPDRFSAQQFSDYHSELNMSSLELGDSALYFCASSLAGDGAYEQYFGPGTRLTVT.

The chain uses TRBV30 and TRBJ1-2; D is perhaps TRBD1 (5 bases). The germline gives CDR1 GTSNPN, CDR2 SVGIG (reference sequence). The CDR3 covers 14 residues. V lost 2 bases, J lost 1 base, and 11 bases lay in between. CDR3 region: CAWSLAGINYGYTF. The DNA of the CDR3 is TGTGCCTGGAGTTTGGCAGGGATTAACTATGGCTACACCTTC.

This chain uses TRBV15 with TRBJ1-2, with TRBD1 identical over 8 bases. This CDR3 spans 16 amino acids. The V and J ends lost 3 bases and 3 bases, in that order; junction bases with no gene match: 9. The germline CDR1 and CDR2 sequences are LNHNV and YYDKDF (reference sequence). The CDR3 protein is CATSRQDRVVDYGYTF. The CDR3 DNA sequence: TGTGCCACCAGCAGGCAGGACAGGGTAGTAGACTATGGCTACACCTTC.

The CDR3 sequence: CASSYSPTGSNTEAFF. For the CDR3, the DNA is TGTGCCAGCAGTTACTCGCCGACAGGATCGAACACTGAAGCTTTCTTT. The V and J genes are TRBV6-5 and TRBJ1-1; perhaps TRBD1 as D (6 bases). The CDR3 is made up of 16 amino acids. Germline-derived CDR1 and CDR2 are MNHEY and SVGAGI. The V gene lost 0 bases and the J gene lost 1 base, with 12 bases spanning the gap.

The V and J genes are TRBV5-6 and TRBJ1-1, with TRBD1 as a possible D gene (6 bases). Germline lookup yields CDR1 SGHDT and CDR2 YYEEEE. This CDR3 is 14 amino acids long. V shed 1 base and J shed 5 bases, with 12 bases lying between them. This chain's CDR3 is CASSLMTGRTEAFF. CDR3 bases: TGTGCCAGCAGCTTGATGACAGGTCGAACTGAAGCTTTCTTT.

The rearrangement joins TRBV19 to TRBJ1-5, with 7 bases that match TRBD1. With 3 bases clipped from V and 12 bases from J, the junction kept 8 bases outside the gene matches. CDR1 is LNHDA, CDR2 SQIVND, per germline (reference sequence). The CDR3 has 13 amino acids. The CDR3 region has the DNA TGTGCCAGTAGTATTGTTAGGGACAGAAACCAGCATTTT. Translated: CASSIVRDRNQHF.

J is TRBJ2-4 and V is TRBV2, with TRBD1 matching 8 bases. The CDR3 covers 15 residues. Per germline, CDR1 SNHLY and CDR2 FYNNEI. Trimming removed 6 bases from V and 0 bases from J; junction bases left unmatched: 4. CDR3 sequence (DNA): TGTGCCAGCAGGGACAGGGCCAAAGCCAAAAACATTCAGTACTTC. Its translation: CASRDRAKAKNIQYF.

V and J are TRBV14 and TRBJ1-1, with unresolved D. Germline V gene data show CDR1 as SGHDN and CDR2 as FVKESK. This CDR3 comprises 16 residues. V gave up 0 bases and J gave up 3 bases, with 14 bases separating them. The CDR3 loop is CASSQDTPNSYTEAFF. CDR3 DNA: TGTGCCAGCAGCCAAGATACTCCCAATTCCTACACTGAAGCTTTCTTT.

This clone was observed a few times. The chain carries TRBV10-3 and TRBJ1-3, with D perhaps TRBD1 (6 bases). The ends were cut back, 8 bases at V and 5 bases at J, with 16 bases in the middle. Germline assignment: CDR1 ENHRY and CDR2 SYGVKD. This CDR3 is 14 amino acids long. The CDR3 loop is CAIGHREDRNTIYF. For the CDR3, the DNA is TGTGCCATCGGGCACAGGGAAGATAGAAACACCATATATTTT.

The rearrangement joins TRBV5-6 to TRBJ1-2, with D unresolved. The CDR3 extends over 13 amino acids. V was trimmed by 0 bases and J by 6 bases, leaving 9 bases between them. CDR1 and CDR2 (germline): SGHDT, YYEEEE. The CDR3 loop is CASSLAPENGYTF. The CDR3 DNA reads TGTGCCAGCAGCTTGGCACCGGAGAATGGCTACACCTTC.

This clone was found a few times. The CDR3 DNA is TGTGCCAGCAGACCCGGGACTAGCGGGAGGAGGGAGACCCAGTACTTC. This translates into CASRPGTSGRRETQYF. The genes are TRBV2 and TRBJ2-5, with 15 bases aligning to TRBD2. Germline CDR1 SNHLY, CDR2 FYNNEI. Trimming removed 6 bases from V and 5 bases from J; junction bases left unmatched: 7. CDR3 length: 16 residues.

The J gene is TRBJ2-1, the V gene TRBV11-1, with a weak D call TRBD1 (6 bases). Trimming removed 3 bases from V and 6 bases from J, with 15 bases in between. Germline V gene sequence: CDR1 SGHAT, CDR2 FQDESV (reference sequence). The CDR3 is 15 amino acids. In nucleotides, the CDR3 is TGTGCCAGCAGCTTCCCCCAGGGGTCTAGCAATGAGCAGTTCTTC. It codes for CASSFPQGSSNEQFF. Using reference TRBV11-1 and TRBJ2-1 for the parts outside the CDR3, the full variable domain is EAEVAQSPRYKITEKSQAVAFWCDPISGHATLYWYRQILGQGPELLVQFQDESVVDDSQLPKDRFSAERLKGVDSTLKIQPAELGDSAMYLCASSFPQGSSNEQFFGPGTRLTVL.

The chain couples TRBV6-1 to TRBJ2-1; weak D call: TRBD1 (7 bases). Trimming removed 6 bases at V and 15 bases at J, with 18 bases between. CDR3 length: 12 amino acids. Germline values: CDR1 MNHNS, CDR2 SASEGT. The CDR3 region has the DNA TGTGCCAGCAGCCCCTCAGGGGGGCTTTGGTTCTTC. It codes for CASSPSGGLWFF.

The chain has TRBV7-6 and TRBJ2-3, with 7 nucleotides matching TRBD2. CDR1 SGHVS and CDR2 FNYEAQ come from the germline V gene. CDR3 length: 15 amino acids. Trimming at V came to 4 bases and at J to 5 bases, leaving 9 bases not matched to a gene. CDR3 residues: CASSSNPVAGDTQYF. CDR3 nucleotide sequence: TGTGCCAGCAGCTCTAACCCCGTAGCGGGAGATACGCAGTATTTT.

The chain uses TRBV7-8 and TRBJ2-7, with D possibly being TRBD1 (6 bases). The CDR3 is made up of 16 amino acids. Germline values: CDR1 SGHVS, CDR2 FQNEAQ. V lost 7 bases to trimming and J lost 2 bases, with 21 bases between them. In DNA form, the CDR3 reads TGTGCCAGCAAACAAGCGACAGGAGATTCAACCTACGAGCAGTACTTC. It is translated as CASKQATGDSTYEQYF.

This clone was recorded once. This sequence joins TRBV7-8 and TRBJ1-1, with D possibly being TRBD1 (5 bases). Per germline, CDR1 SGHVS and CDR2 FQNEAQ. The CDR3 is 18 amino acids. Trimming shortened V by 1 base and J by 1 base, and 19 bases separated the two germline ends. The CDR3 reads CASSLVGWQGGWNTEAFF. The CDR3 nucleotides read TGTGCCAGCAGCTTAGTAGGTTGGCAGGGAGGGTGGAACACTGAAGCTTTCTTT. Full variable domain (remainder filled in from reference TRBV7-8 and TRBJ1-1): GAGVSQSPRYKVAKRGQDVALRCDPISGHVSLFWYQQALGQGPEFLTYFQNEAQLDKSGLPSDRFFAERPEGSVSTLKIQRTQQEDSAVYLCASSLVGWQGGWNTEAFFGQGTRLTVV.

The V gene is TRBV4-3, the J gene TRBJ2-3; 7 positions agree with TRBD1. Germline V gene data show CDR1 as LGHNA and CDR2 as YSLEER. V shed 0 bases, J shed 1 base, and the junction held 4 bases outside the gene matches. The CDR3 has 16 residues. The CDR3 sequence: CASSQDRTGRTDTQYF. The DNA for the CDR3 is TGCGCCAGCAGCCAAGACAGGACAGGACGCACAGATACGCAGTATTTT.

The chain joins TRBV4-3 to TRBJ1-2; D possibly corresponds to TRBD1 (6 bases). Germline CDR1 is LGHNA and CDR2 is YSLEER. With 1 base removed from V and 3 bases from J, the gap between germline ends came to 9 bases. CDR3 length equals 14 residues. The CDR3 reads CASSQGRGDYGYTF. CDR3 in DNA: TGCGCCAGCAGCCAAGGCAGGGGAGACTATGGCTACACCTTC.

V usage is TRBV6-6 and J usage is TRBJ1-2, with 9 bases that match TRBD1. The CDR3 contains 15 residues. The V gene end was trimmed by 2 bases and the J gene end by 8 bases; junction bases not matched to a gene: 9. Germline V lookup: CDR1 MNHNY, CDR2 SVGAGI (reference sequence). CDR3 in amino acids: CASSYGPGQGSGYTF. CDR3 bases: TGTGCCAGCAGTTACGGACCGGGACAGGGTAGCGGCTACACCTTC.

The chain employs TRBV19 and TRBJ2-5; a possible D gene is TRBD1 (6 bases). V lost 8 bases and J 3 bases, leaving 10 bases between the germline ends. Germline lookup yields CDR1 LNHDA and CDR2 SQIVND (reference sequence). The CDR3 sequence is 12 residues long. CDR3 region: CASSDSKETQYF. DNA for the CDR3: TGTGCCAGTTCGGACAGTAAAGAGACCCAGTACTTC.

The J gene is TRBJ1-2, the V gene TRBV10-2; TRBD1 matches 10 bases. This CDR3 contains 13 residues. The junction had 4 bases not matched to a gene; V was cut back by 5 bases and J by 7 bases. CDR1 is WSHSY, CDR2 SAAADI, per germline. The CDR3 coding sequence is TGCGCCAGCAGTACCGGGACAGGGGTTGGCTACACCTTC. Encoded protein: CASSTGTGVGYTF.

The chain employs TRBV5-1 and TRBJ1-1, with TRBD1 identical over 8 bases. The CDR3 consists of 15 residues. V shed 0 bases and J 3 bases; nucleotides not matched to a gene: 4. Germline CDR1 reads SGHRS; CDR2 reads YFSETQ. CDR3 region: CASSLGGQGYTEAFF. In DNA, the CDR3 is TGCGCCAGCAGCTTGGGCGGACAGGGATACACTGAAGCTTTCTTT.

This clone came up once. The chain employs TRBV20-1 and TRBJ1-2; D gene uncertain. Germline V gene sequence: CDR1 DFQATT, CDR2 SNEGSKA (reference sequence). The CDR3 totals 11 residues. Trimming pared 3 bases from V and 2 bases from J, leaving 4 bases between. CDR3 region: CSARRNYGYTF. The CDR3 DNA is TGCAGTGCTAGGAGGAACTATGGCTACACCTTC.